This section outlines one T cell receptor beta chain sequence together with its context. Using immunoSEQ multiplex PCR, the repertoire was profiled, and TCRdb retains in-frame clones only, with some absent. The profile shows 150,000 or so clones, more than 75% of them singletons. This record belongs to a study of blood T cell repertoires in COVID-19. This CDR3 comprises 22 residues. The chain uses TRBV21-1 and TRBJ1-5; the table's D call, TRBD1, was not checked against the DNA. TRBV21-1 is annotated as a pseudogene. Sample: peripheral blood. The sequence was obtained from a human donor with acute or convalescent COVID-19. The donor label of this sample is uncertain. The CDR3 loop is CASSKDPRRRGRISYSNQPQHF. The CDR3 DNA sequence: TGTGCCAGCAGCAAAGACCCCCGGCGTAGGGGCAGGATTAGCTATAGCAATCAGCCCCAGCATTTT.